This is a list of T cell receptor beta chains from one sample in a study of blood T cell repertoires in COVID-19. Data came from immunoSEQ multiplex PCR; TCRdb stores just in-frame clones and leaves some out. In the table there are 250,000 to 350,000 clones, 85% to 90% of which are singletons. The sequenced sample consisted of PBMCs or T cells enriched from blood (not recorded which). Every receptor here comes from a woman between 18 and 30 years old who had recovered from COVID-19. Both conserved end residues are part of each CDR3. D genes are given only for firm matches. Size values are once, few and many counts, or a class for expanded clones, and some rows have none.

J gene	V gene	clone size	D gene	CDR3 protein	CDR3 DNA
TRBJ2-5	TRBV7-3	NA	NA	CASSSGGASQETQYF	TGTGCCAGCAGCTCGGGTGGGGCTTCCCAAGAGACCCAGTACTTC
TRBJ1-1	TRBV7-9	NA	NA	CASSLGGPLNTEAFF	TGTGCCAGCAGCTTAGGGGGCCCGCTGAACACTGAAGCTTTCTTT
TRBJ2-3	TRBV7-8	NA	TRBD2	CASSLAGGWDTQYF	TGTGCCAGCAGCTTAGCCGGGGGGTGGGATACGCAGTATTTT
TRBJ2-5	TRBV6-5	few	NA	CASRLTGKGETQYF	TGTGCCAGCAGACTCACAGGTAAGGGAGAGACCCAGTACTTC
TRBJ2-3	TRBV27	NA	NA	CASSPRRTSGVWGGRLDTQYF	TGTGCCAGCAGTCCTCGGAGGACTTCAGGGGTGTGGGGGGGGCGGCTAGATACGCAGTATTTT
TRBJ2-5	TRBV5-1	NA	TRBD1	CASRQGGGLGETQYF	TGCGCCAGCAGACAGGGGGGCGGTTTGGGAGAGACCCAGTACTTC
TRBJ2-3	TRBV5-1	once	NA	CASSLDRGLTDTQYF	TGCGCCAGCAGCTTGGACAGGGGACTCACAGATACGCAGTATTTT
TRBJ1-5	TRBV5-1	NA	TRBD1	CASSPTGGATPQHF	TGCGCCAGCAGCCCTACAGGGGGCGCGACGCCCCAGCATTTT
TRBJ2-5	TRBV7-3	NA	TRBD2	CASSLSGGPQETQYF	TGTGCCAGCAGCCTCAGCGGGGGGCCCCAAGAGACCCAGTACTTC
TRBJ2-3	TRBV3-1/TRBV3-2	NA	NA	CASSGSGITDTQYF	TGTGCCAGCAGCGGTAGCGGCATCACAGATACGCAGTATTTT
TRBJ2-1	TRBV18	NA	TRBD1	CASSPYGTGSYNEQFF	TGTGCCAGCTCACCATACGGGACAGGCTCCTACAATGAGCAGTTCTTC
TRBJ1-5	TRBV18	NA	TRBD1	CASSPGQGNQPQHF	TGTGCCAGCTCACCGGGACAGGGGAATCAGCCCCAGCATTTT
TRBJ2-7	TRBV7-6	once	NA	CASSLLGQTGEQYF	TGTGCCAGCAGCTTACTTGGACAGACGGGCGAGCAGTACTTC
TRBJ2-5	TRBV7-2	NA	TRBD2	CASSPPRRGIQETQYF	TGTGCCAGCAGCCCCCCGCGGCGGGGGATCCAAGAGACCCAGTACTTC
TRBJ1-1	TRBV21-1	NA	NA	CASSKASGTVTEAFF	TGTGCCAGCAGCAAAGCCTCCGGGACAGTTACTGAAGCTTTCTTT
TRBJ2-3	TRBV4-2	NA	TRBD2	CASSQDGASGGLDTQYF	TGTGCCAGCAGCCAAGATGGTGCTAGCGGGGGCTTGGATACGCAGTATTTT
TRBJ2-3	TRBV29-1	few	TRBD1	CSADDRGTDTQYF	TGCAGCGCCGATGACAGGGGGACAGATACGCAGTATTTT
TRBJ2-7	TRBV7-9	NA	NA	CASSGGDEQYF	TGTGCCAGCAGCGGAGGGGACGAGCAGTACTTC
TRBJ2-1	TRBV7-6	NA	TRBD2	CASSLVPLWERGGDYNEQFF	TGTGCCAGCAGCTTAGTGCCCCTGTGGGAACGGGGGGGGGATTACAATGAGCAGTTCTTC
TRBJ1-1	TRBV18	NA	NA	CASSPPNRAEAFF	TGTGCCAGCTCACCTCCCAACAGGGCTGAAGCTTTCTTT
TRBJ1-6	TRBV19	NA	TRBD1	CASTFSGLEDRTDSPLHF	TGTGCCAGTACCTTCAGCGGGTTAGAGGACAGGACGGATTCACCCCTCCACTTT
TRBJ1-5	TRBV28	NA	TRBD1	CATTRPGQGSNQPQHF	TGTGCCACCACACGACCGGGACAGGGGTCAAATCAGCCCCAGCATTTT
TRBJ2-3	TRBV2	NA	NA	CASSATVGRADTQYF	TGTGCCAGCAGTGCTACGGTGGGGAGAGCAGATACGCAGTATTTT
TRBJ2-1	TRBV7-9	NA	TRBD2	CASSNLSGGPYNEQFF	TGTGCCAGCAGCAACCTCAGCGGGGGGCCCTACAATGAGCAGTTCTTC
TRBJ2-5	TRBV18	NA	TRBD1	CASSPPNRGEETQYF	TGTGCCAGCTCACCACCGAACAGGGGGGAAGAGACCCAGTACTTC
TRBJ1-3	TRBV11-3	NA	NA	CASSYPRGVLGNTIYF	TGTGCCAGCAGCTACCCCAGGGGAGTTTTGGGAAACACCATATATTTT
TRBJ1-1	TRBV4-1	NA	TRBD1	CASSHPTGPTEAFF	TGCGCCAGCAGCCACCCGACAGGGCCCACTGAAGCTTTCTTT
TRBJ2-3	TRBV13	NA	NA	CASSLGSGLGTQYF	TGTGCCAGCAGCTTAGGGTCTGGCCTGGGCACGCAGTATTTT
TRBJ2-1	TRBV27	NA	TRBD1	CASLLTGGPQGEQFF	TGTGCCAGCCTCCTAACAGGGGGCCCTCAGGGTGAGCAGTTCTTC
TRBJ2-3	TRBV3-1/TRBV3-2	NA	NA	CASSQATLTDTQYF	TGTGCCAGCAGCCAAGCGACTCTTACAGATACGCAGTATTTT
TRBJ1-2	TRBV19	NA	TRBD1	CASGTGGSYGYTF	TGTGCCAGTGGCACAGGGGGTAGCTATGGCTACACCTTC
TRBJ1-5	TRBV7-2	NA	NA	CASSLVWSGNQPQHF	TGTGCCAGCAGCTTAGTATGGTCGGGGAATCAGCCCCAGCATTTT
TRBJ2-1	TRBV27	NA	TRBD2	CASSLPARGGYNEQFF	TGTGCCAGCAGTTTACCTGCGCGGGGGGGATACAATGAGCAGTTCTTC
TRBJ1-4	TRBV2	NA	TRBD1	CATMTGGDEKLFF	TGTGCCACAATGACAGGGGGGGATGAAAAACTGTTTTTT
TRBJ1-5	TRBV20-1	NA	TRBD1	CSASQGAAQPQHF	TGCAGTGCTAGTCAGGGGGCGGCTCAGCCCCAGCATTTT
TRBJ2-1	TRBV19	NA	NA	CASSPGSYNEQFF	TGTGCCAGTTCCCCCGGGTCTTACAATGAGCAGTTCTTC
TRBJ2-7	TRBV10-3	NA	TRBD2	CATDGGVWSEQYF	TGTGCCACCGACGGGGGGGTTTGGAGCGAGCAGTACTTC
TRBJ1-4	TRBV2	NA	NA	CASSPGRGNEKLFF	TGTGCCAGCAGCCCGGGACGGGGGAATGAAAAACTGTTTTTT
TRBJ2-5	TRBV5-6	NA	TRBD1	CASSSPGQGTGTQYF	TGTGCCAGCAGCTCACCGGGACAGGGAACAGGGACCCAGTACTTC
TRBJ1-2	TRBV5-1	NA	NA	CASSPRGGDYTF	TGCGCCAGCAGCCCAAGGGGGGGCGACTACACCTTC
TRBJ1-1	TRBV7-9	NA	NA	CASSLELTGPMNTEAFF	TGTGCCAGCAGCTTAGAGTTAACAGGGCCCATGAACACTGAAGCTTTCTTT
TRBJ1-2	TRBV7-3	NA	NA	CASSSQPGGGGYTF	TGTGCCAGCAGCTCCCAGCCGGGGGGAGGTGGCTACACCTTC
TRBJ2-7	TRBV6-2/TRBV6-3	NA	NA	CASSYPSYEQYF	TGTGCCAGCAGTTACCCCTCTTACGAGCAGTACTTC
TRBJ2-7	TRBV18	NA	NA	CASSKPSSGEQYF	TGTGCCAGCTCTAAGCCGAGTTCCGGCGAGCAGTACTTC
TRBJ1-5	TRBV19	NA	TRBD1	CASSIQDRGPGPQHF	TGTGCCAGTAGTATACAGGACAGGGGGCCGGGGCCCCAGCATTTT
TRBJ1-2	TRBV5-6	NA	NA	CASSSEGDSAYGYTF	TGTGCCAGCAGCTCGGAGGGCGACAGTGCTTATGGCTACACCTTC
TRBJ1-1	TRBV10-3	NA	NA	CAISDSPGGNTEAFF	TGTGCCATCAGTGATTCCCCGGGGGGGAACACTGAAGCTTTCTTT
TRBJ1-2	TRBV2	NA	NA	CASSPRTQTDGYTF	TGTGCCAGCAGTCCTCGCACACAAACAGATGGCTACACCTTC